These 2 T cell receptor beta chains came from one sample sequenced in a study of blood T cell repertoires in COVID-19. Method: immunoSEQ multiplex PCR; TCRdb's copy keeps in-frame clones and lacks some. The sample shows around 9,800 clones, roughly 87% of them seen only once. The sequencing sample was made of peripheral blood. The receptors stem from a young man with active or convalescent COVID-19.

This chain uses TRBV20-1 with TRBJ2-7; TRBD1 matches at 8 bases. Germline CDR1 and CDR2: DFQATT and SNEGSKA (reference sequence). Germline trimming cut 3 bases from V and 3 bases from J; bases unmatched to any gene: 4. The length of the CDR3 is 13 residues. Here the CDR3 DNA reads TGCAGTGCTAGTAGACAGGGGCGCTACGAGCAGTACTTC. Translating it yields CSASRQGRYEQYF.

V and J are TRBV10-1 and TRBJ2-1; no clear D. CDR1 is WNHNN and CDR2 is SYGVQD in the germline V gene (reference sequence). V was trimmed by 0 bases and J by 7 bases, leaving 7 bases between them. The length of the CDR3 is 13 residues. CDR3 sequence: CASSESIFNEQFF. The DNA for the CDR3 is TGCGCCAGCAGTGAGTCAATATTTAATGAGCAGTTCTTC.